These T cell receptor beta chains were read from a single sample in a study of T cell repertoires in cytomegalovirus infection. TCRdb processed the reads anew with MiXCR; each CDR3 protein has one entry. The sample consists of over 300,000 distinct CDR3 sequences, around 9.5% of them appearing once. Sequencing was performed on PBMCs. Source of these receptors: a human donor in good health (CMV status not recorded). Some clones in this sample may be carry-over from other donors' samples. CDR3s leave out the opening cysteine and the closing phenylalanine or tryptophan.

j_call	v_call	cdr3_aa
TRBJ1-4	TRBV7-2	ASGQGAFVEKLF
TRBJ2-7	TRBV6-2/TRBV6-3	ASSWSFSSIYEQY
TRBJ2-7	TRBV10-3	AIKGTAWGEQY
TRBJ1-5	TRBV15	ATSREGWNMRNQPQH
TRBJ2-7	TRBV6-2/TRBV6-3	ASSLLGTAVEQY
TRBJ1-4	TRBV27	ASSLAFGPGEKLF
TRBJ2-7	TRBV10-3	AIAGGSYEQY
TRBJ2-3	TRBV12-3/TRBV12-4	ASSFLSPDTQY
TRBJ1-5	TRBV12-3/TRBV12-4	ASSSRTGTGPQH
TRBJ1-5	TRBV2	ASSEGGYSNQPQH
TRBJ2-5	TRBV11-2	ASSPALRIQETQY
TRBJ1-5	TRBV20-1	SARDRRDSGYQPQH
TRBJ2-1	TRBV20-1	SARLTTSGRVNEQF
TRBJ1-2	TRBV2	ASSEGTGSYT
TRBJ2-1	TRBV7-6	ASRSIMGQGGRYNEQF
TRBJ1-1	TRBV7-3	ASSLNGGLNTEAF
TRBJ2-5	TRBV5-5	ASSLIFAGTYIQETQY
TRBJ2-7	TRBV28	ASSTKGQGFSYEQY
TRBJ2-1	TRBV7-3	ASSLTLLGQEQF
TRBJ1-5	TRBV7-2	ASSTRQGGQPQH
TRBJ1-5	TRBV7-6	ASSLSGMSSQPQH
TRBJ2-1	TRBV5-1	ASRTHNEQF
TRBJ2-7	TRBV7-9	ASSAHLREHSSYEQY
TRBJ2-5	TRBV7-2	ASSLVTGGLQETQY
TRBJ1-1	TRBV18	ASSPPGMVTEAF
TRBJ2-7	TRBV11-2	ASTHWGGEQY
TRBJ2-1	TRBV9	ASSVVGSPGVINEQF
TRBJ1-1	TRBV7-9	ASSLSTGTYTEAF
TRBJ1-5	TRBV2	ASSADRSGNQPQH
TRBJ1-1	TRBV7-2	ASSAGTAEAF
TRBJ2-7	TRBV2	ASQRDAAYEQY
TRBJ1-1	TRBV19	ASRMDRVYAEAF
TRBJ1-2	TRBV5-1	ASNPGQPSYGYT
TRBJ1-5	TRBV19	ASRMPYQPQH
TRBJ2-2	TRBV5-1	ASSLPPGGRGRTTGELF
TRBJ1-5	TRBV7-2	ASSLKVSQPQH
TRBJ1-1	TRBV6-6	ASSRQGEAEAF
TRBJ2-3	TRBV24-1	ATSLAPTDTQY
TRBJ1-2	TRBV4-2	ASSQDSGGSYGYT
TRBJ2-7	TRBV12-3/TRBV12-4	ASSPGGLHSYEQY
TRBJ2-1	TRBV7-2	ASSPSAGGGYNEQF
TRBJ2-3	TRBV15	ATSRDRGLADTQY
TRBJ2-7	TRBV7-2	ASSSGTPVFEQY
TRBJ2-1	TRBV28	AGGSRNEQF
TRBJ2-1	TRBV24-1	ATPQVNRASYNEQF
TRBJ1-4	TRBV5-4	ASSPDGPGRRIEKLF
TRBJ1-1	TRBV14	ASSQGVTTEAF
TRBJ2-1	TRBV13	ASSTGLANTNEQF
TRBJ2-7	TRBV4-1	ASSQGTSGGAYEQY
TRBJ2-7	TRBV27	ASGLTGSNSYEQY
TRBJ2-3	TRBV7-2	ASKPGSTDTQY